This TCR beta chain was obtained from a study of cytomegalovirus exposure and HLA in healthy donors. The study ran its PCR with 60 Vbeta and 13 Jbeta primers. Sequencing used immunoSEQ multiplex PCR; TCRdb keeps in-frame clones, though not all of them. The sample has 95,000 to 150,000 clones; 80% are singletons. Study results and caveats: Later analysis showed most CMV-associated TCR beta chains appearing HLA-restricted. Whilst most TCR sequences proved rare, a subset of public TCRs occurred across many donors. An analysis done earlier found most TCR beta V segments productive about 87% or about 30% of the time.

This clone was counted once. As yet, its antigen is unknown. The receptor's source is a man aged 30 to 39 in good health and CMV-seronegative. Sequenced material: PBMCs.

The CDR3 region has the DNA TGTGCCAGCAGCTCACGACAGGATCGAAACTACGAGCAGTACTTC. It codes for CASSSRQDRNYEQYF. The rearrangement joins TRBV5-4 to TRBJ2-7; TRBD1 is a possible D gene (6 bases). Trimming stripped 3 bases from V and 3 bases from J, with 16 bases between. The CDR3 extends over 15 amino acids. Germline loops: CDR1 SGHNT, CDR2 YYREEE (reference sequence).